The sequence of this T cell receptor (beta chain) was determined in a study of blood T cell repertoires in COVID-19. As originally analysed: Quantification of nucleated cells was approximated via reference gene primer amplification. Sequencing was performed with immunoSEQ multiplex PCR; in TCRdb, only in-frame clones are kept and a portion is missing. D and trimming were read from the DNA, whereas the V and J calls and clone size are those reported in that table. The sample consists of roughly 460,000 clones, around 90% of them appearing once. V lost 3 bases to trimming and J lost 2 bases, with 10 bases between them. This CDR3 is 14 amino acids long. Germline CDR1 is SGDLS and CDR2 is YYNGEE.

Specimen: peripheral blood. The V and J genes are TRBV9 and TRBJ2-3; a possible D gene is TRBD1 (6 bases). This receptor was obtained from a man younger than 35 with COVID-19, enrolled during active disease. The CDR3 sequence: CASSGGGITDTQYF. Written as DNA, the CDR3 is TGTGCCAGCAGCGGAGGGGGAATCACAGATACGCAGTATTTT.